The 8 T cell receptor beta chains reported below all come from one sample, sequenced in a study of CD8 T cells in Susac syndrome (dated by TCRdb to about 2019). Library prep was done by the immunoSEQ multiplex PCR assay. RNA was extracted using the RNeasy kit, and about 0.45 to 1 microgram was reverse transcribed with random hexamers. TCRdb trimmed the raw reads at Q25, called clones with MiXCR and kept productive beta chains. Duplicate CDR3 protein sequences are folded into a single record with the most common DNA and genes. The sample table shows around 80,000 distinct CDR3 sequences, and around 93% are seen once. The ten largest make up approximately 0.45% of the sample. Material for sequencing was CD8+ T cells from PBMCs. The receptors shown here come from a human donor with Susac syndrome.

CDR3 DNA sequence: TGTGCCAGCAGCTTAGATGGGGTATACGAGCAGTACTTC. Translation gives CASSLDGVYEQYF. V is TRBV7-9 and J is TRBJ2-7; D not certain. This CDR3 spans 13 amino acids. Germline values: CDR1 SEHNR, CDR2 FQNEAQ (reference sequence). V lost 1 base to trimming and J lost 4 bases, with 8 bases between them.

The chain carries TRBV18 and TRBJ1-1; D is ambiguous. The CDR3 has 14 residues. The V gene's germline CDR1 is KGHSH and CDR2 LQKENI. Trimming took off 2 bases at V and 1 base at J, with 8 bases between the two ends. CDR3 coding DNA: TGTGCCAGCTCACCATACGCGGGGAACACTGAAGCTTTCTTT. It encodes CASSPYAGNTEAFF.

V is TRBV6-2 or TRBV6-3 and J is TRBJ2-7, with D possibly called TRBD1 or TRBD2 (5 bases each). The V end lost 2 bases, the J end lost 5 bases, and 25 bases lay between the germline ends. This CDR3 region has 18 residues. CDR1 MNHEY and CDR2 SVGEGT come from the germline V gene. This CDR3 reads CASSYPPGGAEGFDEQYF. The CDR3 nucleotides read TGTGCCAGCAGTTACCCCCCCGGTGGTGCCGAGGGGTTCGACGAGCAGTACTTC.

This chain links TRBV12-3 or TRBV12-4 with TRBJ2-1; D not certain. Trimming took off 5 bases at V and 4 bases at J, with 9 bases between the two ends. The CDR3 is 13 amino acids. CDR3 in DNA: TGTGCCAGCAGTCCCACCCCGTACAATGAGCAGTTCTTC. Translation gives CASSPTPYNEQFF.

V is TRBV20-1 and J is TRBJ2-1, with D unclear. Per germline, CDR1 DFQATT and CDR2 SNEGSKA (reference sequence). Trimming left V 1 base short and J 6 bases short, with 4 bases between. This CDR3 is built from 11 residues. The CDR3 is CSARGANEQFF. The CDR3 region has the DNA TGCAGTGCTAGAGGCGCCAATGAGCAGTTCTTC.

The J gene is TRBJ2-3, the V gene TRBV11-2, with a tentative D call TRBD1 (6 bases). Looked up from germline, CDR1 is SGHAT and CDR2 is FQNNGV. Trimming took off 4 bases at V and 3 bases at J, with 14 bases between the two ends. The CDR3 extends over 15 amino acids. CDR3 amino acids: CASSSLGGRTDTQYF. CDR3 sequence (DNA): TGTGCCAGCAGCTCCCTAGGGGGTAGGACAGATACGCAGTATTTT.

V gene TRBV5-1 combines with J gene TRBJ1-1; the D is unclear. The CDR3 has 14 amino acids. V lost 3 bases to trimming and J lost 4 bases, with 13 bases between them. CDR1 is SGHRS, CDR2 YFSETQ, per germline. CDR3 amino acids: CASSSDVGFTEAFF. CDR3 bases: TGCGCCAGCAGCTCGGACGTGGGTTTCACTGAAGCTTTCTTT.

V usage is TRBV4-2 and J usage is TRBJ2-3; perhaps TRBD2 as D (5 bases). Germline-derived CDR1 and CDR2 are LGHNA and YNFKEQ. This CDR3 has 17 amino acids. Trimming took 0 bases from V and 0 from J, leaving 13 bases between them. CDR3 protein: CASSQEWTFASTDTQYF. In DNA, the CDR3 is TGTGCCAGCAGCCAAGAATGGACTTTTGCTAGCACAGATACGCAGTATTTT.